This T cell receptor beta chain was profiled in a study of T cells expressing NK-cell markers. Study-level information: Sequenced donors, eight in total, included seven who were HCMV-seropositive and one who was seronegative.

From germline, CDR1 is MGHDK and CDR2 SYGVNS. The CDR3 is 15 amino acids. 5'RACE template switching built TCR beta cDNA with unique molecular identifiers. From its re-call of the 5' RACE reads, TCRdb lists each CDR3 protein once, without DNA. The listing contains about 460,000 distinct CDR3 sequences. The sequenced sample was blood T cells: a sorted CD56 or NKG2C T cell subset, CD4+ or CD8+ T cells, or bulk PBMC T cells (not recorded which). The sequence was collected from a woman in her 50s in good health. The rearrangement uses TRBV25-1 and TRBJ2-1; the D call of TRBD1 rests on TCRdb alone, since no DNA is present to check it. CDR3: CASSDPDSLYNEQFF.